The 2 T cell receptor beta chains reported below all come from one sample, sequenced in a study of CD8 T cells in ankylosing spondylitis. Study-level results: Ankylosing spondylitis blood appeared to carry a characteristic TCR beta motif of roughly 8 highly homologous variants.

TCRdb independently ran MiXCR on the 5' RACE reads; one entry per CDR3 protein. Of roughly 700,000 distinct CDR3 sequences listed, 19% are singletons. Antigens for these TCRs are unknown. The source material was blood, either unsorted or a sorted T cell fraction (not recorded which). These receptors were obtained from a male donor with ankylosing spondylitis.

This chain uses TRBV25-1 with TRBJ1-2; maybe TRBD1 (6 bases). CDR3 size: 15 residues. Trimming cost V 0 bases and J 9 bases, with 17 bases left between them. CDR1 and CDR2 (germline): MGHDK, SYGVNS. The CDR3 DNA reads TGTGCCAGCAGTGAATATGGGGGCCCAAAGGGACGCTACACCTTC. Amino acids: CASSEYGGPKGRYTF.

Only a few counts were recorded for this clonotype. The genes are TRBV30 and TRBJ1-4; D gene uncertain. Deletions cut 2 bases from V and 8 bases from J, with 9 bases between. Germline V gene sequence: CDR1 GTSNPN, CDR2 SVGIG (reference sequence). CDR3 length: 12 residues. As DNA, the CDR3 is TGTGCCTGGAGTAGCAGCGGGGAAAAACTGTTTTTT. Protein sequence: CAWSSSGEKLFF.